This T cell receptor beta chain is from a study of regulatory T cells in long-lasting Graves disease. The germline CDR1 and CDR2 sequences are SNHLY and FYNNEI. Trimming removed 6 bases from V and 8 bases from J; junction bases left unmatched: 13. The CDR3 consists of 15 residues. With iRepertoire HTBI primers and Arm-PCR of CDR3 regions, TCR beta libraries were built. TCRdb analysed the multiplex PCR reads with MiXCR anew, one entry per CDR3 protein. Among a few hundred thousand distinct CDR3 sequences, approximately 12% were seen once, and the ten largest hold roughly 10%. Time point noted: newly diagnosed GD, antithyroid drugs for less than 3 months. The authors made the TCR library using RNA they extracted from PBMCs. The same sample was also used in a study of T cells in Graves' hyperthyroidism and ophthalmopathy. That study adds: Calling Graves' hyperthyroidism stable meant ophthalmopathy did not progress within 18 months. Patients were excluded because of uncontrolled infection, other autoimmune disease, pregnancy or lactation. First-round RT-PCR with HTBI primers amplified the TCR CDR3 region.

The sequenced sample was peripheral blood mononuclear cells (PBMCs), obtained at new diagnosis, from a patient treated with antithyroid drugs. The TCR was taken from a man aged 25-40 years with Graves disease. The V and J genes are TRBV2 and TRBJ2-1; 7 bases are a match to TRBD1. As DNA, the CDR3 is TGTGCCAGCAGGAGACAGGGAATTCTTGAGTATGAGCAGTTCTTC. Amino acids: CASRRQGILEYEQFF.